The TCR beta chain under discussion was sequenced for a study of sequential checkpoint blockade in melanoma. Study at large: Arm A got nivolumab then ipilimumab; arm B the reverse, 1:1. After both sequences, patients received maintenance nivolumab.

This CDR3 is 18 amino acids long. Germline CDR1 GTSNPN, CDR2 SVGIG (reference sequence). Trimming took 3 bases from V and 0 from J; bases not matched to a gene: 14. Clones were read by immunoSEQ multiplex PCR, and TCRdb kept only the in-frame ones, dropping some. This sample has over 9,500 clones, with roughly 80% found just once. Treatment defined: randomized to nivolumab then ipilimumab (arm A) or the reverse (arm B). The chain links TRBV30 to TRBJ2-3; 8 bases agree with TRBD1. This material consisted of CD8+ T cells sorted from blood (inferred from file names), taken from a patient given nivolumab and ipilimumab in sequence. This clonotype was obtained from a human donor with melanoma. The CDR3 DNA reads TGTGCCTGGAGGGACAGGGTGACAGCGGGTCTCAGCACAGATACGCAGTATTTT. It encodes CAWRDRVTAGLSTDTQYF. Filled out from reference TRBV30 and TRBJ2-3, the complete variable domain reads SQTIHQWPATLVQPVGSPLSLECTVEGTSNPNLYWYRQAAGRGLQLLFYSVGIGQISSEVPQNLSASRPQDRQFILSSKKLLLSDSGFYLCAWRDRVTAGLSTDTQYFGPGTRLTVL.